The rows below give T cell receptor beta chains drawn from one sample of a study of shared clonotypes between healthy human individuals. Only in-frame clones appear in the TCRdb table, and some are missing; sequencing was by immunoSEQ multiplex PCR. This table has over a million clones, around 78% appearing once. The material sequenced was memory CD4+ T cells from PBMCs. These receptor sequences come from a man aged 18-30 years in good health. Some clones in this sample may be carry-over from other donors' samples. The CDR3 runs from the conserved cysteine through the conserved F or W. Fields, in order: clone size, D gene, J gene, V gene, CDR3 DNA, CDR3 protein. D genes are given only for firm matches. Clone size is not always given. Where it is, it says once, few, many or a class for expanded clones.

size: -
D: TRBD1
J: TRBJ1-5
V: TRBV28
DNA: TGTGCCAGCAGACCCGGGACAGGGACTCAGCCCCAGCATTTT
CDR3: CASRPGTGTQPQHF

size: -
D: TRBD1
J: TRBJ2-3
V: TRBV7-2
DNA: TGTGCCAGCAGCCTGGACAGGGGGCGTTTGGCAGATACGCAGTATTTT
CDR3: CASSLDRGRLADTQYF

size: -
D: TRBD2
J: TRBJ2-1
V: TRBV5-1
DNA: TGCGCCAGCAGCCCTACCGCCGGGACTAGCGGAAATGAGCAGTTCTTC
CDR3: CASSPTAGTSGNEQFF

size: -
D: TRBD1
J: TRBJ2-7
V: TRBV5-1
DNA: TGCGCCAGCAGAAGACAGGGGAGTGTTGACGAGCAGTACTTC
CDR3: CASRRQGSVDEQYF

size: -
D: -
J: TRBJ1-2
V: TRBV7-2
DNA: TGTGCCAGCAGCTCACCCGACAGAGTTGTGGTTGGCTACACCTTC
CDR3: CASSSPDRVVVGYTF

size: -
D: -
J: TRBJ1-4
V: TRBV14
DNA: TGTGCCAGCAGCCAAGACGGATTGCCTGGCGAAAAACTGTTTTTT
CDR3: CASSQDGLPGEKLFF

size: -
D: -
J: TRBJ2-3
V: TRBV15
DNA: TGTGCCACCAGCGGCCGAATTCAGGCTACGCAGTATTTT
CDR3: CATSGRIQATQYF

size: once
D: TRBD1
J: TRBJ2-2
V: TRBV5-1
DNA: TGCGCCAGCAGCTCTGGACAGGGTAACACCGGGGAGCTGTTTTTT
CDR3: CASSSGQGNTGELFF

size: once
D: -
J: TRBJ2-2
V: TRBV6-6
DNA: TGTGCCACAAAATCCCGGTCTACTAGAAGCACCGGGGAGCTGTTTTTT
CDR3: CATKSRSTRSTGELFF

size: -
D: -
J: TRBJ2-1
V: TRBV7-9
DNA: TGTGCCAGCAGCTTAGATTTGATCTCCTACAATGAGCAGTTCTTC
CDR3: CASSLDLISYNEQFF

size: once
D: TRBD2
J: TRBJ2-3
V: TRBV7-2
DNA: TGTGCCAGCAACCGACTAGCGGGAGATTGGCAGTATTTT
CDR3: CASNRLAGDWQYF

size: -
D: TRBD1
J: TRBJ1-1
V: TRBV28
DNA: TGTGCCAGCAGGTCCAACCTGGGGACAGGTGAAGCTTTCTTT
CDR3: CASRSNLGTGEAFF

size: -
D: -
J: TRBJ1-5
V: TRBV10-3
DNA: TGTGCCACCAGATCAGGGTCTTTGCAGCCCCAGCATTTT
CDR3: CATRSGSLQPQHF

size: -
D: -
J: TRBJ1-1
V: TRBV28
DNA: TGTGCCAGCAGTTTATGGTCCCCTGAAGCTTTCTTT
CDR3: CASSLWSPEAFF

size: -
D: TRBD1
J: TRBJ2-7
V: TRBV28
DNA: TGTGCCAGCAGCACGACCGGGACAGGAGACTACGAGCAGTACTTC
CDR3: CASSTTGTGDYEQYF

size: -
D: TRBD1
J: TRBJ2-5
V: TRBV5-1
DNA: TGCGCCAGCAGCGGCGGGACAGGTGCCACCTTCCAAGAGACCCAGTACTTC
CDR3: CASSGGTGATFQETQYF

size: few
D: TRBD1
J: TRBJ2-7
V: TRBV5-4
DNA: TGTGCCAGCAGCTTGGCGAAAGGGACAGGGACCTACGAGCAGTACTTC
CDR3: CASSLAKGTGTYEQYF

size: -
D: -
J: TRBJ1-5
V: TRBV15
DNA: TGTGCCACCAGCAGAGCAGGGAGGGACGCTCGAACTCAGCCCCAGCATTTT
CDR3: CATSRAGRDARTQPQHF

size: -
D: TRBD2
J: TRBJ2-1
V: TRBV11-1
DNA: TGTGCCAGCAGCCCCGGACTAGCGGGAGGGCCCAGGTTCTTC
CDR3: CASSPGLAGGPRFF

size: -
D: TRBD1
J: TRBJ2-7
V: TRBV20-1
DNA: TGCAGGATTGGGGACAGCTACGAGCAGTACTTC
CDR3: CRIGDSYEQYF

size: -
D: TRBD1
J: TRBJ2-6
V: TRBV5-5
DNA: TGTGCCAGCAGCCTACAGGGGTCTGGGGCCAACGTCCTGACTTTC
CDR3: CASSLQGSGANVLTF

size: -
D: -
J: TRBJ1-2
V: TRBV27
DNA: TGTGCCAGCAGTTGGAACCGGCAGGCCTATGGCTACACCTTC
CDR3: CASSWNRQAYGYTF

size: -
D: TRBD1
J: TRBJ2-6
V: TRBV5-1
DNA: TGCGCCAGCACCTTGACAGGGACGGTTGGGGCCAACGTCCTGACTTTC
CDR3: CASTLTGTVGANVLTF

size: -
D: -
J: TRBJ2-6
V: TRBV5-1
DNA: TGCGCCAGCTATCAGGGGAACTCTGGGGCCAACGTCCTGACTTTC
CDR3: CASYQGNSGANVLTF

size: -
D: -
J: TRBJ1-1
V: TRBV7-2
DNA: TGTGCCAGCAGCTTGGGGGGTGGCACTGAAGCTTTCTTT
CDR3: CASSLGGGTEAFF

size: -
D: -
J: TRBJ1-3
V: TRBV2
DNA: TGTGCCAGCAGTGTGGGGCGAACTGGAAACACCATATATTTT
CDR3: CASSVGRTGNTIYF

size: -
D: -
J: TRBJ1-5
V: TRBV5-1
DNA: TGCGCCAGCAGCCCAGGGACTCTTTTGGGCAATCAGCCCCAGCATTTT
CDR3: CASSPGTLLGNQPQHF

size: -
D: TRBD1
J: TRBJ1-1
V: TRBV11-2
DNA: TGTGCCAGCAGCTTGTCACAGGGGGCCACTGAAGCTTTCTTT
CDR3: CASSLSQGATEAFF

size: -
D: -
J: TRBJ2-2
V: TRBV9
DNA: TGTGCCACCAGACAGGCACCGAACACCGGGGAGCTGTTTTTT
CDR3: CATRQAPNTGELFF

size: -
D: -
J: TRBJ1-2
V: TRBV28
DNA: TGTGCCAGCAGCACCATTCAGGGTAGTCATGGCTACACCTTC
CDR3: CASSTIQGSHGYTF

size: -
D: -
J: TRBJ2-7
V: TRBV2
DNA: TGTGCCAGCAGGGCCGGGACGGGTGGACGGCCGATCCGAGCATACGAGCAGTACTTC
CDR3: CASRAGTGGRPIRAYEQYF

size: -
D: -
J: TRBJ2-1
V: TRBV7-2
DNA: TGTGCCAGCAGCTATCAGGCCTACAATGAGCAGTTCTTC
CDR3: CASSYQAYNEQFF

size: once
D: -
J: TRBJ1-3
V: TRBV6-1
DNA: TGTGCCAGCAGTCTCGGACAGCACTCTGGAAACACCATATATTTT
CDR3: CASSLGQHSGNTIYF

size: -
D: -
J: TRBJ1-3
V: TRBV6-1
DNA: TGTGCCAGCAGTGATTCTTGGCAGGGATTAAACACCATATATTTT
CDR3: CASSDSWQGLNTIYF

size: -
D: -
J: TRBJ2-3
V: TRBV6-6
DNA: TGTGCCAGCAGACGACAAACAGGGTCCGGGGGAGATACGCAGTATTTT
CDR3: CASRRQTGSGGDTQYF

size: -
D: TRBD1
J: TRBJ2-2
V: TRBV7-7
DNA: TGTGCCAGCGGCATGACAGGGGGCACCGGGGAGCTGTTTTTT
CDR3: CASGMTGGTGELFF

size: -
D: TRBD1
J: TRBJ2-7
V: TRBV27
DNA: TGTGCCAGCAGTTTAAAGGGACAGGGTTTTTCCTACGAGCAGTACTTC
CDR3: CASSLKGQGFSYEQYF

size: -
D: -
J: TRBJ2-6
V: TRBV5-6
DNA: TGTGCCAGCAGTACCGGGAACTCTGGGGCCAACGTCCTGACTTTC
CDR3: CASSTGNSGANVLTF

size: -
D: -
J: TRBJ1-4
V: TRBV25-1
DNA: TGTGCCAGCAGTGATCGACAGCGTGCAACTAATGAAAAACTGTTTTTT
CDR3: CASSDRQRATNEKLFF

size: once
D: -
J: TRBJ2-1
V: TRBV6-6
DNA: TGTGCCAGCAGCCCCCAGGCGGGCCTTTCCTACAATGAGCAGTTCTTC
CDR3: CASSPQAGLSYNEQFF

size: once
D: TRBD2
J: TRBJ2-1
V: TRBV2
DNA: TGTGCCAGCAGTGATAGGGCTAGCGGGAGAGGTGATGAGCAGTTCTTC
CDR3: CASSDRASGRGDEQFF

size: -
D: -
J: TRBJ1-1
V: TRBV5-1
DNA: TGCGCCAGCAGCTTGATGGGGGGGCAAGCGGAAGCTTTCTTT
CDR3: CASSLMGGQAEAFF

size: -
D: -
J: TRBJ1-5
V: TRBV6-1
DNA: TGTGCCAGCAGTGAAAGATTGGCAGGGACTCAGCCCCAGCATTTT
CDR3: CASSERLAGTQPQHF

size: -
D: TRBD1
J: TRBJ2-7
V: TRBV5-4
DNA: TGTGCCAGCACCTGGACAGGGAGCGACGAGCAGTACTTC
CDR3: CASTWTGSDEQYF

size: -
D: TRBD1
J: TRBJ1-2
V: TRBV7-9
DNA: TGTGCCAGCAGCTTGGGACTCACAGGGGGAGCGACCTACACCTTC
CDR3: CASSLGLTGGATYTF

size: -
D: TRBD1
J: TRBJ1-1
V: TRBV6-5
DNA: TGTGCCAGCAGAAGGACAGGGGCGAACACTGAAGCTTTCTTT
CDR3: CASRRTGANTEAFF

size: -
D: -
J: TRBJ1-1
V: TRBV7-9
DNA: TGTGCCAGCAGCTCCCAGGGTTACACTGAAGCTTTCTTT
CDR3: CASSSQGYTEAFF

size: -
D: -
J: TRBJ1-1
V: TRBV6-1
DNA: TGTGCCAGCAGTACTACAGGGAACACTGAAGCTTTCTTT
CDR3: CASSTTGNTEAFF

size: -
D: -
J: TRBJ1-1
V: TRBV18
DNA: TGTGCCAGCTCACCGGCCCAGGGATACCACACTGAAGCTTTCTTT
CDR3: CASSPAQGYHTEAFF

size: -
D: -
J: TRBJ1-4
V: TRBV5-1
DNA: TGCGCCAGCAGCTTTCGGGCAGCTTCTAATGAAAAACTGTTTTTT
CDR3: CASSFRAASNEKLFF

size: -
D: -
J: TRBJ2-2
V: TRBV7-9
DNA: TGTGCCAGCACTTCTGCCCAGGGGGGCACCGGGGAGCTGTTTTTT
CDR3: CASTSAQGGTGELFF

size: many
D: -
J: TRBJ2-3
V: TRBV6-6
DNA: TGTGCCAGCAGACCGAAGGGTCCGGCGGATACGCAGTATTTT
CDR3: CASRPKGPADTQYF

size: -
D: TRBD2
J: TRBJ2-7
V: TRBV28
DNA: TGTGCCAGCAGTCTAGCGGGGGACTCCTACGAGCAGTACTTC
CDR3: CASSLAGDSYEQYF

size: -
D: -
J: TRBJ2-5
V: TRBV5-1
DNA: TGCGCCAGCAGCTTTGCGTACCAAGAGACCCAGTACTTC
CDR3: CASSFAYQETQYF